This T cell receptor beta chain was sequenced during a study of CD4 T cells in relation to SARS-CoV-2 and coronaviruses. Study at large: ViraFEST: roughly ten-day antigen culture of PBMCs, then TCR beta CDR3 sequencing. Notes on the study in general: Compared with monoreactive clones, crossreactive clones showed significantly weaker SARS-CoV-2 expansion.

V was pared by 3 bases and J by 3 bases, with 12 bases between. Germline CDR1 and CDR2: SGHAT and FQNNGV. This CDR3 contains 14 residues. Before the COVID-19 pandemic, during about 2010-2018, CD4+ T cells were taken from unexposed donors. Isolation of CD4+ T cells took place after nine to ten days in culture. Each well had 2 million to 2.5 million PBMCs in around 5% human AB serum with IL-2. The repertoire was sequenced with immunoSEQ multiplex PCR; TCRdb's copy has only in-frame clones and lacks some. The sample carries about 23,000 clones, 78% recorded once. Concerning this clone: Its target is unknown.

This clonotype originated in a human donor in good health. The V and J genes are TRBV11-2 and TRBJ2-7; D is uncertain. The specimen sequenced was CD4+ T cells from PBMCs, cultured in vitro. CDR3 protein: CASSLAQIRYEQYF. In nucleotides, the CDR3 is TGTGCCAGCAGCTTGGCCCAGATTCGCTACGAGCAGTACTTC.